The 10 T cell receptor beta chains in this list originate from one sample, sequenced in a study of identifying expanded T cells in peripheral blood. The table came from immunoSEQ multiplex PCR; TCRdb's copy has only in-frame clones and leaves some out. The sample has about 120,000 clones; around 84% are singletons. Sequenced input: blood. Source of these receptors: a person aged 18-69 years in good health.

The rearrangement uses TRBV5-1 and TRBJ2-2; 7 bases match TRBD1. The V gene's germline CDR1 is SGHRS and CDR2 YFSETQ. The CDR3 is made up of 15 amino acids. Trimming cost V 5 bases and J 6 bases; bases outside gene matches: 10. The CDR3 DNA is TGCGCCAGCAGAAACAGGGGTTCGGACGCCGGGGAGCTGTTTTTT. Its protein product is CASRNRGSDAGELFF.

This clone turned up a few times. This chain links TRBV25-1 with TRBJ1-4; unclear D gene. The CDR3 has 13 residues. From germline, CDR1 is MGHDK and CDR2 SYGVNS. Trimming took off 3 bases at V and 4 bases at J, with 6 bases between the two ends. CDR3 protein: CASSDSLNEKLFF. Written as DNA, the CDR3 is TGTGCCAGCAGTGATAGTCTTAATGAAAAACTGTTTTTT. Using reference TRBV25-1 and TRBJ1-4 for the parts outside the CDR3, the full variable domain is EADIYQTPRYLVIGTGKKITLECSQTMGHDKMYWYQQDPGMELHLIHYSYGVNSTEKGDLSSESTVSRIRTEHFPLTLESARPSHTSQYLCASSDSLNEKLFFGSGTQLSVL.

The rearrangement uses TRBV11-2 and TRBJ2-7, with D unclear. This CDR3 is 14 amino acids long. The germline V gene has CDR1 SGHAT and CDR2 FQNNGV. V gave up 1 base and J gave up 3 bases, with 10 bases separating them. The CDR3 sequence is CASSLVSPFYEQYF. The CDR3 region has the DNA TGTGCCAGCAGCTTAGTGTCCCCATTCTACGAGCAGTACTTC.

The chain carries TRBV11-3 and TRBJ1-3, with TRBD1 as a possible D gene (5 bases). Germline V gives CDR1 SGHNT, CDR2 YENEEA. V lost 1 base and J 0 bases, leaving 16 bases between the germline ends. The length of the CDR3 is 18 residues. The CDR3 region has the DNA TGTGCCAGCAGCTTAGGCCTTTGGACACCTAGCTCTGGAAACACCATATATTTT. It codes for CASSLGLWTPSSGNTIYF. Full variable domain (remainder filled in from reference TRBV11-3 and TRBJ1-3): EAGVVQSPRYKIIEKKQPVAFWCNPISGHNTLYWYLQNLGQGPELLIRYENEEAVDDSQLPKDRFSAERLKGVDSTLKIQPAELGDSAVYLCASSLGLWTPSSGNTIYFGEGSWLTVV.

This clone was found a few times. The rearrangement uses TRBV19 and TRBJ2-7; D is ambiguous. The germline gives CDR1 LNHDA, CDR2 SQIVND (reference sequence). V was shortened by 9 bases and J by 6 bases, with 18 bases between the two germline ends. The CDR3 totals 13 residues. DNA for the CDR3: TGTGCCAGCTCTAGGGAAGGGCAGAGCGAGCAGTACTTC. This gives the protein CASSREGQSEQYF.

The chain links TRBV10-3 to TRBJ1-1; no reliable D call. CDR3 length: 14 amino acids. CDR1 and CDR2 from the germline V gene are ENHRY and SYGVKD. The ends were cut back, 1 base at V and 1 base at J, with 7 bases in the middle. The CDR3 loop reads CAISEYSKNTEAFF. Written as DNA, the CDR3 is TGTGCCATCAGTGAGTACAGCAAGAACACTGAAGCTTTCTTT.

CDR3 amino acids: CASSVGPQSNIQYF. CDR3 nucleotides: TGTGCCAGCAGCGTAGGACCACAGTCAAACATTCAGTACTTC. The rearrangement uses TRBV9 and TRBJ2-4; D is unclear. The CDR3 is 14 residues long. The germline V and J ends were trimmed by 0 bases and 6 bases, with 10 bases remaining between them. In germline, CDR1 is SGDLS, CDR2 YYNGEE.

The gene calls are TRBV11-2 and TRBJ1-1, with D perhaps matching TRBD1 (5 bases). V was clipped by 5 bases and J by 2 bases, with 12 bases between them. CDR3 length: 14 amino acids. Germline CDR1 reads SGHAT; CDR2 reads FQNNGV. CDR3 sequence: CASSPNRTNTEAFF. DNA for the CDR3: TGTGCCAGCAGCCCCAACAGGACAAACACTGAAGCTTTCTTT.

The rearrangement joins TRBV10-2 to TRBJ1-2, with 8 positions matching TRBD1. Germline lookup yields CDR1 WSHSY and CDR2 SAAADI. V lost 6 bases to trimming and J lost 7 bases; unmatched junction nucleotides: 10. The CDR3 has 14 residues. In DNA form, the CDR3 reads TGCGCCAGCAGGGACAGGGCGGTTGGCGCTGGCTACACCTTC. Its translation: CASRDRAVGAGYTF.

The chain joins TRBV14 to TRBJ1-1; unclear D gene. V lost 6 bases, J lost 2 bases, and 10 bases lay in between. The CDR3 is made up of 13 amino acids. Germline lookup yields CDR1 SGHDN and CDR2 FVKESK. The CDR3 DNA reads as TGTGCCAGCAGTCCCCAACCTAACACTGAAGCTTTCTTT. Protein sequence: CASSPQPNTEAFF. Looking up the rest from reference TRBV14 and TRBJ1-1 gives the full variable domain: EAGVTQFPSHSVIEKGQTVTLRCDPISGHDNLYWYRRVMGKEIKFLLHFVKESKQDESGMPNNRFLAERTGGTYSTLKVQPAELEDSGVYFCASSPQPNTEAFFGQGTRLTVV.